Listed here are 21 T cell receptor beta chains from one sample, sequenced in a study of blood T cell repertoires in COVID-19 (TCRdb year 2020). Libraries were made using the immunoSEQ multiplex PCR assay. TCRdb took over this immuneACCESS table, retaining in-frame rearrangements with V and J assigned. Such tables are incomplete; in checked studies, under half of the missing clones stem from an unresolved V gene, and the remainder is unexplained. The sample table contains approximately 150,000 clones; only one count was recorded for 60% to 80% of them. Of the sample, about 9% is held by the ten largest clones. Material: peripheral blood. The receptor source for this set is a man between 50 and 59 years old with active or convalescent COVID-19.

The table lists this clone with a few counts. The chain carries TRBV10-2 and TRBJ2-1, with D possibly being TRBD1 (5 bases). V was clipped by 7 bases and J by 3 bases, with 10 bases between them. The CDR3 has 13 amino acids. The germline gives CDR1 WSHSY, CDR2 SAAADI. CDR3 protein: CASTLTDYNEQFF. The CDR3 DNA follows: TGCGCCAGCACCTTGACAGACTACAATGAGCAGTTCTTC.

The chain carries TRBV7-2 and TRBJ2-3; maybe TRBD2 (5 bases). The germline gives CDR1 SGHTA, CDR2 FQGNSA. Trimming removed 3 bases at V and 4 bases at J, with 11 bases between. This CDR3 contains 14 residues. CDR3 protein: CASSLTNPSDTQYF. In DNA, the CDR3 is TGTGCCAGCAGCTTGACTAATCCGTCAGATACGCAGTATTTT.

In its sample, this clone is medium-sized. The J gene is TRBJ1-2, the V gene TRBV7-2; D is unclear. With 5 bases removed from V and 5 bases from J, the gap between germline ends came to 9 bases. CDR3 length: 12 amino acids. CDR1 SGHTA and CDR2 FQGNSA come from the germline V gene. CDR3 protein: CASSLTDYGYTF. The DNA of the CDR3 is TGTGCCAGCAGCCTTACAGATTATGGCTACACCTTC. The full variable domain, completed using reference TRBV7-2 and TRBJ1-2, is GAGVSQSPSNKVTEKGKDVELRCDPISGHTALYWYRQSLGQGLEFLIYFQGNSAPDKSGLPSDRFSAERTGGSVSTLTIQRTQQEDSAVYLCASSLTDYGYTFGSGTRLTVV.

The J gene is TRBJ2-1, the V gene TRBV12-3 or TRBV12-4; D not resolved. The V end lost 5 bases, the J end lost 8 bases, and 13 bases lay between the germline ends. The CDR3 runs 13 residues. For the CDR3, the DNA is TGTGCCAGCAGTCCCGGTCCTATCTATGAGCAGTTCTTC. Translated: CASSPGPIYEQFF.

The J gene is TRBJ2-7, the V gene TRBV19, with 13 bases matching TRBD2. V trimming: 5 bases; J trimming: 6 bases; junction bases outside the gene matches: 7. Germline CDR1 is LNHDA and CDR2 is SQIVND (reference sequence). The CDR3 is 15 residues long. The DNA of the CDR3 is TGTGCCAGTAGTTGGGGGACTAGCGGGACGGTCGAGCAGTACTTC. It translates to CASSWGTSGTVEQYF.

The chain uses TRBV23-1 and TRBJ1-1, with unresolved D. TRBV23-1 is reported as an ORF; its role is uncertain. The length of the CDR3 is 17 residues. V shed 5 bases and J shed 0 bases, with 19 bases lying between them. CDR3 in DNA: TGCGCCAGCAGTACCCCCCCGAGGGAGGGATTGAACACTGAAGCTTTCTTT. Translating it yields CASSTPPREGLNTEAFF.

The rearrangement uses TRBV12-3 or TRBV12-4 and TRBJ2-1, with D tentatively TRBD2 (5 bases). Deletions cut 7 bases from V and 4 bases from J, with 8 bases between. This CDR3 is built from 12 residues. The CDR3 region is CASTPGYNEQFF. The DNA of the CDR3 is TGTGCCAGCACACCGGGATACAATGAGCAGTTCTTC.

This clone was observed a handful of times. The V call is TRBV19, the J call TRBJ1-5; no reliable D call. V gave up 8 bases and J gave up 2 bases, with 19 bases separating them. This CDR3 has 16 residues. Per the germline V gene, CDR1 is LNHDA and CDR2 is SQIVND (reference sequence). The CDR3 sequence is CASSPASGIGNQPQHF. For the CDR3, the DNA is TGTGCCAGTTCACCAGCCTCAGGTATAGGCAATCAGCCCCAGCATTTT.

This chain links TRBV7-8 with TRBJ2-2; 12 nucleotides align to TRBD2. Losses at the gene ends were 7 bases for V and 1 base for J; bases not matched to a gene: 10. The CDR3 has 18 residues. The germline CDR1 and CDR2 sequences are SGHVS and FQNEAQ. CDR3 residues: CASNIRLAGEMNTGELFF. The CDR3 DNA is TGTGCCAGCAACATTCGACTAGCGGGAGAGATGAACACCGGGGAGCTGTTTTTT.

The chain joins TRBV9 to TRBJ2-3; weak D call: TRBD2 (6 bases). The germline CDR1 and CDR2 sequences are SGDLS and YYNGEE. V dropped 0 bases and J dropped 5 bases, with 10 bases sitting between them. The CDR3 spans 14 residues. CDR3 sequence: CASSVVGGVDTQYF. The CDR3 region has the DNA TGTGCCAGCAGCGTAGTGGGAGGTGTAGATACGCAGTATTTT.

The chain couples TRBV6-5 to TRBJ1-5; D perhaps matches TRBD1 (6 bases). The germline V gene encodes CDR1 MNHEY and CDR2 SVGAGI. The CDR3 is 13 amino acids. V dropped 8 bases and J dropped 9 bases, with 17 bases sitting between them. Written as DNA, the CDR3 is TGTGCCAGCTCGGACAGACCTCTGGGGCCCCAGCATTTT. Translating it yields CASSDRPLGPQHF.

This clone has more than one count but fewer than ten. The J gene is TRBJ1-4, the V gene TRBV14; 9 bases line up with TRBD1. V was pared by 1 base and J by 6 bases, with 9 bases of the junction left unmatched. CDR1 is SGHDN and CDR2 is FVKESK in the germline V gene. The CDR3 contains 17 residues. The CDR3 loop is CASSQALQGAYHEKLFF. CDR3 nucleotide sequence: TGTGCCAGCAGCCAAGCCTTACAGGGGGCGTATCATGAAAAACTGTTTTTT.

This clone was counted only a few times. The chain couples TRBV11-2 to TRBJ1-5; tentatively, D is TRBD1 (5 bases). The V end was cut by 3 bases, the J end by 9 bases, with 18 bases between. Germline assignment: CDR1 SGHAT and CDR2 FQNNGV. The CDR3 loop spans 15 amino acids. The CDR3 here is CASSFKGGGIGPQHF. The CDR3 region has the DNA TGTGCCAGCAGCTTCAAGGGTGGGGGGATAGGGCCCCAGCATTTT.

V usage is TRBV27 and J usage is TRBJ1-5; 7 positions agree with TRBD1. Germline CDR1 MNHEY, CDR2 SMNVEV (reference sequence). The CDR3 consists of 16 residues. The J segment lost 1 base and the V segment lost 5 bases, leaving 8 bases of the junction unmatched. CDR3 DNA sequence: TGTGCCAGCAGTCCTCGACAGGGACTGAGCAATCAGCCCCAGCATTTT. This codes for CASSPRQGLSNQPQHF.

The chain combines TRBV10-3 with TRBJ1-1, with TRBD1 matching over 9 bases. Germline CDR1 reads ENHRY; CDR2 reads SYGVKD. CDR3 length: 13 amino acids. With V trimmed by 5 bases and J by 10 bases, 8 bases remained unmatched. The CDR3 region has the DNA TGTGCCATCAGTCCGGGACAGGGACAACGAGCTTTCTTT. This codes for CAISPGQGQRAFF.

V gene TRBV5-4 combines with J gene TRBJ2-4, with TRBD2 matching 13 bases. Losses at the gene ends were 5 bases for V and 0 bases for J; bases not matched to a gene: 5. The CDR3 consists of 17 residues. The germline CDR1 and CDR2 sequences are SGHNT and YYREEE (reference sequence). The DNA for the CDR3 is TGTGCCAGCAGGGGGACTAGCGGGATGCTAGCCAAAAACATTCAGTACTTC. Residues: CASRGTSGMLAKNIQYF.

The chain uses TRBV9 and TRBJ2-5; TRBD2 matches 7 bases. Germline values: CDR1 SGDLS, CDR2 YYNGEE. Trimming at V came to 0 bases and at J to 4 bases, leaving 9 bases not matched to a gene. This CDR3 has 16 amino acids. This CDR3 reads CASSVGVGGPPETQYF. As DNA, the CDR3 is TGTGCCAGCAGCGTAGGGGTGGGAGGGCCCCCAGAGACCCAGTACTTC.

This chain links TRBV2 with TRBJ1-1; tentative D call: TRBD1 (6 bases). Germline CDR1 is SNHLY and CDR2 is FYNNEI. V was cut by 5 bases and J by 5 bases, with 18 bases left in between. The CDR3 is 15 amino acids. CDR3 in amino acids: CASSQNPGAGTEAFF. The CDR3 region has the DNA TGTGCCAGCAGTCAAAACCCAGGGGCCGGGACTGAAGCTTTCTTT.

The rearrangement joins TRBV11-2 to TRBJ2-3; 10 positions agree with TRBD1. The CDR3 covers 17 residues. The trim removed 5 bases at V and 1 base at J, leaving 9 bases unmatched. Germline V CDR1 and CDR2: SGHAT, FQNNGV. The CDR3 protein is CASSLQMGTGGTDTQYF. In nucleotides, the CDR3 is TGTGCCAGCAGCCTACAAATGGGGACAGGGGGCACAGATACGCAGTATTTT.

Remarks on this clone: This same CDR3 is encoded by further DNA sequences in the sample. The chain combines TRBV9 with TRBJ2-5, with 11 bases matching TRBD2. In germline, CDR1 is SGDLS, CDR2 YYNGEE. V was clipped by 4 bases and J by 2 bases; unmatched bases: 10. The CDR3 has 17 residues. CDR3 coding DNA: TGTGCCAGCAGCCCACTCCCCGGGACTAGCGGTCAAGAGACCCAGTACTTC. Protein: CASSPLPGTSGQETQYF.

DNA of the CDR3: TGTGCCAGCAGTGAATGGAGGACTAGCGGGGACACAGATACGCAGTATTTT. Its protein product is CASSEWRTSGDTDTQYF. V is TRBV2 and J is TRBJ2-3; TRBD2 matches 12 bases. Trimming cost V 2 bases and J 2 bases; bases outside gene matches: 5. The CDR3 contains 17 residues. From germline, CDR1 is SNHLY and CDR2 FYNNEI.